The 5 T cell receptor beta chains presented below share a single source sample, sequenced in a study of cytomegalovirus exposure and HLA in healthy donors. The PCR ran on 60 Vbeta and 13 Jbeta primers. Using immunoSEQ multiplex PCR, the repertoire was profiled, and TCRdb retains in-frame clones only, with some absent. This sample has more than 130,000 clones; 78% occur once, and the top ten carry 2.5% to 3.5%. The sample comprised PBMCs. These TCRs come from a male donor in good health and CMV-seronegative.

This sequence joins TRBV5-1 and TRBJ1-3, with TRBD1 matching over 7 bases. Germline lookup yields CDR1 SGHRS and CDR2 YFSETQ. This CDR3 is 14 amino acids long. The trim removed 8 bases at V and 0 bases at J, leaving 5 bases unmatched. CDR3 region: CASRQGGSGNTIYF. The CDR3 region has the DNA TGCGCCAGTCGACAGGGAGGCTCTGGAAACACCATATATTTT.

The CDR3 DNA is TGTGCCAGCAGTGAAGCGGGAGTGGGAGAGACCCAGTACTTC. Translated: CASSEAGVGETQYF. The chain employs TRBV2 and TRBJ2-5, with D tentatively TRBD2 (5 bases). V lost 0 bases, J lost 4 bases, and 9 bases lay in between. The CDR3 runs to 14 residues. In germline, CDR1 is SNHLY, CDR2 FYNNEI.

The chain uses TRBV7-9 and TRBJ2-3; possibly TRBD1 for D (6 bases). This CDR3 comprises 16 residues. Trimming took off 4 bases at V and 0 bases at J, with 14 bases between the two ends. Germline V gene sequence: CDR1 SEHNR, CDR2 FQNEAQ (reference sequence). The CDR3 DNA sequence: TGTGCCAGCAGCTATGGACCCCAGGGGAGCACAGATACGCAGTATTTT. Translation: CASSYGPQGSTDTQYF.

V is TRBV29-1 and J is TRBJ2-1; 7 bases are shared with TRBD1. CDR1 SQVTM and CDR2 ANQGSEA come from the germline V gene. The CDR3 contains 14 residues. The V gene end was trimmed by 6 bases and the J gene end by 0 bases; junction bases not matched to a gene: 5. The DNA of the CDR3 is TGCAGCGTACCGACAGGGAGCTCCTACAATGAGCAGTTCTTC. Its translation is CSVPTGSSYNEQFF.

This chain links TRBV9 with TRBJ2-2; 7 bases line up with TRBD2. The CDR3 is made up of 16 amino acids. J gave up 1 base and V 2 bases, and 5 bases lay outside the gene matches. Per the germline V gene, CDR1 is SGDLS and CDR2 is YYNGEE. The CDR3 bases are TGTGCCAGCAGCGTCTCCGGGACTAAGAACACCGGGGAGCTGTTTTTT. Translated, it gives CASSVSGTKNTGELFF.